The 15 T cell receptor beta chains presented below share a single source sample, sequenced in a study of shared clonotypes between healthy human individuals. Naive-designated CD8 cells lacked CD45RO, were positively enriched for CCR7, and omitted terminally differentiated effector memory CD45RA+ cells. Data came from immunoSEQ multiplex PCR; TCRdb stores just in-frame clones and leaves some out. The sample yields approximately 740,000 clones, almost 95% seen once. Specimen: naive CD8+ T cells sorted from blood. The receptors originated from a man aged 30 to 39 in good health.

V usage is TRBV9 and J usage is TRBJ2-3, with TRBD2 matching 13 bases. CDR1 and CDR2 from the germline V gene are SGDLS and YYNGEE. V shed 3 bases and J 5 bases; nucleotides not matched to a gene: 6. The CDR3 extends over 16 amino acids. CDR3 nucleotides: TGTGCCAGCAGCGGCATACTAGCGGGAGGGTTAGATACGCAGTATTTT. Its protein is CASSGILAGGLDTQYF.

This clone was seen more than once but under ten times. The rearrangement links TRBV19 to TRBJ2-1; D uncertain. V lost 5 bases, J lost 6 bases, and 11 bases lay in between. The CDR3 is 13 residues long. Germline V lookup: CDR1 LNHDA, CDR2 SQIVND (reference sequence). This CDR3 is CASSWDQFNEQFF. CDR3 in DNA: TGTGCCAGTAGTTGGGATCAGTTCAATGAGCAGTTCTTC.

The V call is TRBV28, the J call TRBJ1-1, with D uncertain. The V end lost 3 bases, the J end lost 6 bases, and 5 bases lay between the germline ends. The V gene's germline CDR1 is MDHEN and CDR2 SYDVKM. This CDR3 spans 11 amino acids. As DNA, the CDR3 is TGTGCCAGCAGTTTGTCCCCTGAAGCTTTCTTT. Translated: CASSLSPEAFF.

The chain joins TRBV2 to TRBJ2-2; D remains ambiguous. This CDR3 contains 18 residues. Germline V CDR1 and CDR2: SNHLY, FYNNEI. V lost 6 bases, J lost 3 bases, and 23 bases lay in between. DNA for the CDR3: TGTGCCAGCAGGGAACGAGAGACCAAAAAAGACCACACCGGGGAGCTGTTTTTT. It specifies CASRERETKKDHTGELFF.

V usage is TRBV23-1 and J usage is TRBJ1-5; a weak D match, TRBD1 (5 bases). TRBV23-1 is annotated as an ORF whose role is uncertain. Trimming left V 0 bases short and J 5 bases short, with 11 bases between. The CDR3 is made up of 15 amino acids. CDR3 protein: CASSQSWTPHQPQHF. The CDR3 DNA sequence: TGCGCCAGCAGTCAATCCTGGACACCCCATCAGCCCCAGCATTTT.

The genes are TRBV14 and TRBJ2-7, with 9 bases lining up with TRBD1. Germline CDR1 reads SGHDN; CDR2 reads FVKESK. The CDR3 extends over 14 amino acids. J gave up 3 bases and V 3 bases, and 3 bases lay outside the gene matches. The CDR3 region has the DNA TGTGCCAGCAGCCATTGGGACAGGGTCTACGAGCAGTACTTC. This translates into CASSHWDRVYEQYF. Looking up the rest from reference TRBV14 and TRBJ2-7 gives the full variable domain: EAGVTQFPSHSVIEKGQTVTLRCDPISGHDNLYWYRRVMGKEIKFLLHFVKESKQDESGMPNNRFLAERTGGTYSTLKVQPAELEDSGVYFCASSHWDRVYEQYFGPGTRLTVT.

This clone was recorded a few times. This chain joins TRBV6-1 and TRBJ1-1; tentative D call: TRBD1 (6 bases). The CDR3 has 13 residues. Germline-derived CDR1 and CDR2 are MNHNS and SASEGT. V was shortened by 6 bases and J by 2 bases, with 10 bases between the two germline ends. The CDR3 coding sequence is TGTGCCAGCAGCCGGGGGCCCAACACTGAAGCTTTCTTT. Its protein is CASSRGPNTEAFF.

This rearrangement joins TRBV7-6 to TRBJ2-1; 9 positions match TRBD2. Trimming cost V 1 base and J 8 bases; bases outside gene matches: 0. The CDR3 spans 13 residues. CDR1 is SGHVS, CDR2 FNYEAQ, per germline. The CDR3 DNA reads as TGTGCCAGCAGCTTAGTAGCGGGGGATGAGCAGTTCTTC. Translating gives CASSLVAGDEQFF. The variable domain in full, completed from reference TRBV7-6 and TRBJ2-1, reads GAGVSQSPRYKVTKRGQDVALRCDPISGHVSLYWYRQALGQGPEFLTYFNYEAQQDKSGLPNDRFSAERPEGSISTLTIQRTEQRDSAMYRCASSLVAGDEQFFGPGTRLTVL.

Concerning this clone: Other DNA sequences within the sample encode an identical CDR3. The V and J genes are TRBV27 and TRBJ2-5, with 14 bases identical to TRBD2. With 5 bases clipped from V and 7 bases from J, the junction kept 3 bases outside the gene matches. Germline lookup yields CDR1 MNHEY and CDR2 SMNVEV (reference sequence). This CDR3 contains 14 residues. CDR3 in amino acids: CASSLGTSGRTQYF. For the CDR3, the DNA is TGTGCCAGCAGTCTCGGGACTAGCGGGAGGACCCAGTACTTC.

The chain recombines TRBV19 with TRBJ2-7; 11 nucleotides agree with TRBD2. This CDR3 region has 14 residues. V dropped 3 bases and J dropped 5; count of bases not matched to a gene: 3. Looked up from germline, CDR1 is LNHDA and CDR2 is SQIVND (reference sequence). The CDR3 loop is CASSILAGGNEQYF. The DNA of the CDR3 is TGTGCCAGTAGTATCTTAGCGGGAGGGAACGAGCAGTACTTC.

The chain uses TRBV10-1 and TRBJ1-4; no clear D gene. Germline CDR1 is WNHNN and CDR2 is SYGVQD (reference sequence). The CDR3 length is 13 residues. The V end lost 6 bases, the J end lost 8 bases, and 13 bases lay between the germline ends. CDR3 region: CASSAGVREKLFF. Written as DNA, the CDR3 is TGCGCCAGCAGCGCCGGGGTCCGCGAAAAACTGTTTTTT.

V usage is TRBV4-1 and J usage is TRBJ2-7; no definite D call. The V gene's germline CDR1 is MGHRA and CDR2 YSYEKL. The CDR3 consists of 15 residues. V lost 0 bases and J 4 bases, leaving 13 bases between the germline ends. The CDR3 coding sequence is TGCGCCAGCAGCCAAGACGGCAGCTATAGTTACGAGCAGTACTTC. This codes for CASSQDGSYSYEQYF.

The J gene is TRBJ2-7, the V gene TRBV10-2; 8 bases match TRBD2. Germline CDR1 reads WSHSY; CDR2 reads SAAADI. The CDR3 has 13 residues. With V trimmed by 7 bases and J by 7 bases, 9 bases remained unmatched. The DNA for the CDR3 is TGCGCCAGCATCGTCAGCGGGAGTGGTGAGCAGTACTTC. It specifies CASIVSGSGEQYF.

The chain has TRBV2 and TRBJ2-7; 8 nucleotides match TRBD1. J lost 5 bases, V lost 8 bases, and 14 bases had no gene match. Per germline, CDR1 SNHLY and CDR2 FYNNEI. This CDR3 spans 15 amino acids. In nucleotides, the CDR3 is TGTGCCAGCCATTTGGCGGGACAGGACTGGAACGAGCAGTACTTC. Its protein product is CASHLAGQDWNEQYF.

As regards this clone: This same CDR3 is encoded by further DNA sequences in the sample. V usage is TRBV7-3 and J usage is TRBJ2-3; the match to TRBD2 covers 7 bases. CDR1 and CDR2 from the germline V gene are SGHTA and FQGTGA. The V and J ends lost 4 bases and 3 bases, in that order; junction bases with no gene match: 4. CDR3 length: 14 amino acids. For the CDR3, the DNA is TGTGCCAGCAGCTCCCTCGGGGGGACAGATACGCAGTATTTT. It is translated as CASSSLGGTDTQYF.